This T cell receptor beta chain was sequenced in a study of T-cell reconstitution after alpha-beta-depleted transplantation in children. Notes on the study in general: T cells produced anew were the main source of T-cell counts and diversity one year after transplant. By about two months after transplant, alpha-beta T cells reportedly arose from several hundred graft clones that had expanded. Several patients had high TCRbeta diversity at day 60; it came from surviving recipient T cells and thymic progenitors.

A library of TCRbeta sequences, prepared with unique molecular identifiers, was generated. From the PCR reads, TCRdb called clonotypes with MiXCR, one entry per CDR3 protein. The sample contains about 900,000 distinct CDR3 sequences, under 30% of which appear only once. This clonotype was seen a few times. The antigen is not known. Sequenced material: PBMCs, mostly from graft donor cells, taken 360 days after TCRalphabeta/CD19-depleted stem cell transplant. The sequence was collected from a boy younger than two who had a stem cell transplant for SCID, so the T cells may come from the graft donor.

CDR3 in DNA: TGCGCCAGCAGACTAGGGTGGACATACGAGCAGTACTTC. Translated, it gives CASRLGWTYEQYF. This chain connects TRBV5-1 to TRBJ2-7, with D possibly called TRBD1 or TRBD2 (5 bases each). The CDR3 is 13 residues long. From germline, CDR1 is SGHRS and CDR2 YFSETQ. V was cut by 5 bases and J by 4 bases, with 13 bases left in between.